The TCR beta chain described here comes from a study of cytotoxic CD8 clonotypes in ibrutinib-treated CLL. The overall study: Following treatment for a median about 13 months, range 6 to 36, response samples were then taken. Findings and limits, study-wide: Samples from sustained-remission and progressing patients were taken at different times. At progression, clonality fell back toward baseline after rising at ibrutinib response.

Profiled with immunoSEQ multiplex PCR; TCRdb holds only in-frame clones, not every one. The sample contains some 150,000 clones, 70% to 80% of which appear only once. Germline assignment: CDR1 SGHTA and CDR2 FQGNSA. Trimming cost V 1 base and J 6 bases, with 7 bases left between them. The CDR3 covers 14 residues. Libraries of TCR beta were made from 1.5 to 2.5 micrograms of genomic DNA that came from cryopreserved PBMCs. Note on this clone: What it binds is not known.

The rearrangement links TRBV7-2 to TRBJ1-6; no firm D call. The material sequenced was PBMCs, taken after 12 months of ibrutinib treatment. This TCR derives from a human donor with chronic lymphocytic leukemia. The CDR3 DNA is TGTGCCAGCAGCTTAGGAGTTATTAATTCACCCCTCCACTTT. Amino acids: CASSLGVINSPLHF. Filled out from reference TRBV7-2 and TRBJ1-6, the complete variable domain reads GAGVSQSPSNKVTEKGKDVELRCDPISGHTALYWYRQSLGQGLEFLIYFQGNSAPDKSGLPSDRFSAERTGGSVSTLTIQRTQQEDSAVYLCASSLGVINSPLHFGNGTRLTVT.